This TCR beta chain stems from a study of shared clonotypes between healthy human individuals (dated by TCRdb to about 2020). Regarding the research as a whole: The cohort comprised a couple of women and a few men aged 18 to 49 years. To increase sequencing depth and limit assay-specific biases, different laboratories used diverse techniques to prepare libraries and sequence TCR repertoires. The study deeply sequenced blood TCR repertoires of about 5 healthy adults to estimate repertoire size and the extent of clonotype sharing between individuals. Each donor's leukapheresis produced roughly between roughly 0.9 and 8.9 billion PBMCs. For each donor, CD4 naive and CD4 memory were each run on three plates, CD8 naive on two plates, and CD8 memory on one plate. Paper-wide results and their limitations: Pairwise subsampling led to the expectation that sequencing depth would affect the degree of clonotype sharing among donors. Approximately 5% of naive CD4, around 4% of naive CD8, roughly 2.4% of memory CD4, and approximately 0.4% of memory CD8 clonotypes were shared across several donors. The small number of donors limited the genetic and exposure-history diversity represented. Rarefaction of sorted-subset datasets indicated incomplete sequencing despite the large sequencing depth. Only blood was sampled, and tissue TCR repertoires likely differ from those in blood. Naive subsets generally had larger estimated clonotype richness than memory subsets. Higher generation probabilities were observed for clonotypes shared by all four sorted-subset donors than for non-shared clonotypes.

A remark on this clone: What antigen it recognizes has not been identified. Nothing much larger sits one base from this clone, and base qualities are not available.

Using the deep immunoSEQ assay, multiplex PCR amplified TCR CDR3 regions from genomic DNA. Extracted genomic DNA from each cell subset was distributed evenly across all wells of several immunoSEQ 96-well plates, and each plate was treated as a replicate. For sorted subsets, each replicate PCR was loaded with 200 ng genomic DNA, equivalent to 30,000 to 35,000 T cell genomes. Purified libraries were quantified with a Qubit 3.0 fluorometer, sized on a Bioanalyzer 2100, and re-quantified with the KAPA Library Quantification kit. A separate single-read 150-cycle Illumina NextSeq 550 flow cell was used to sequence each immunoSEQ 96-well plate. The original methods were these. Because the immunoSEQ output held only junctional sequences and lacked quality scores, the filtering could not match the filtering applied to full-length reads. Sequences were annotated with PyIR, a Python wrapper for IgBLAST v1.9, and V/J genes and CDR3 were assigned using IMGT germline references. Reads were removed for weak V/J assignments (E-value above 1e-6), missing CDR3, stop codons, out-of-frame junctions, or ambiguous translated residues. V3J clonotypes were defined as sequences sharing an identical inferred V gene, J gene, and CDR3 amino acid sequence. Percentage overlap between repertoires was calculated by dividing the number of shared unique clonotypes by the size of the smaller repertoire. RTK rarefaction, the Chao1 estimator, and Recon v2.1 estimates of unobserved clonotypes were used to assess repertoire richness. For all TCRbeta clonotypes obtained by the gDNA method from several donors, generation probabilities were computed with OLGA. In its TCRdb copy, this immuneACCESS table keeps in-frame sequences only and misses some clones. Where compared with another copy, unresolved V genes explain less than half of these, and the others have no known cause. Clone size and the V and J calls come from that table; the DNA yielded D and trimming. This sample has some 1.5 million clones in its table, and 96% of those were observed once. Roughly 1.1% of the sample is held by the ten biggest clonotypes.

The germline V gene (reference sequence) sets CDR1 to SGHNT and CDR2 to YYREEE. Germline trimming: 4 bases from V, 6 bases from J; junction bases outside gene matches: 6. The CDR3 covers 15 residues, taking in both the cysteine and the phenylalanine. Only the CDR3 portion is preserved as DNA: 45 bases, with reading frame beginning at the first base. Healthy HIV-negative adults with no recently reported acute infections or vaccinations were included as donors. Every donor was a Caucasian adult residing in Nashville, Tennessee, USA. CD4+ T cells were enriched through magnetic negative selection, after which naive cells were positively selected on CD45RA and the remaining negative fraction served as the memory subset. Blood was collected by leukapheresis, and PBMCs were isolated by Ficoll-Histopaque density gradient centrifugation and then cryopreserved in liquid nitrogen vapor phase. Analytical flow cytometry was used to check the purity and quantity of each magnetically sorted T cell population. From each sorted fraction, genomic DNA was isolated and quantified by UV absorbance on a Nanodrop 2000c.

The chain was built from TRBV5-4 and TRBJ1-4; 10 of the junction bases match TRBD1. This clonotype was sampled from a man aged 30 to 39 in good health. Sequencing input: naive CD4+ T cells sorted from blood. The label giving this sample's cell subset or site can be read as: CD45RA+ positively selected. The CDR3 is CASSAPDRGDEKLFF. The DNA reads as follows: TGTGCCAGCAGCGCTCCGGACAGGGGGGATGAAAAACTGTTTTTT. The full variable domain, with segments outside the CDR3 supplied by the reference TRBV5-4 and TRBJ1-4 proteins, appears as ETGVTQSPTHLIKTRGQQVTLRCSSQSGHNTVSWYQQALGQGPQFIFQYYREEENGRGNFPPRFSGLQFPNYSSELNVNALELDDSALYLCASSAPDRGDEKLFFGSGTQLSVL.